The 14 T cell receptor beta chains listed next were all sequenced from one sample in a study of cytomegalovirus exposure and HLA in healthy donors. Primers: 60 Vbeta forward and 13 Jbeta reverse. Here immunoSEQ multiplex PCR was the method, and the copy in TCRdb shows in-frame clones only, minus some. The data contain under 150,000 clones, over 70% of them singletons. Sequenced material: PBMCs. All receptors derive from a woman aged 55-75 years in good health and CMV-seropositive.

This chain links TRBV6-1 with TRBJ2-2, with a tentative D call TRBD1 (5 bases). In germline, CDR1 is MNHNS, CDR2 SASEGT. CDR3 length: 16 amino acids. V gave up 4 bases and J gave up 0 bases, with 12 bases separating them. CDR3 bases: TGTGCCAGCAGTGTACAGGCCCTCGCGAACACCGGGGAGCTGTTTTTT. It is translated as CASSVQALANTGELFF.

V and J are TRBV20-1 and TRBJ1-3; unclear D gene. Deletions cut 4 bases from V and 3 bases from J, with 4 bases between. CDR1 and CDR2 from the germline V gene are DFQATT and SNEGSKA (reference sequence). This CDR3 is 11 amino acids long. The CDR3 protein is CSATSGNTIYF. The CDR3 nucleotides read TGCAGTGCTACGAGTGGAAACACCATATATTTT.

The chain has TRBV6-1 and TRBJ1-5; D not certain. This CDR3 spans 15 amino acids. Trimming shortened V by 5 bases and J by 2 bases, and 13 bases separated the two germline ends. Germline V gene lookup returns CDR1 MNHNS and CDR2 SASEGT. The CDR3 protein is CASSRPSARNQPQHF. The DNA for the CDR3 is TGTGCCAGCAGTCGCCCCAGCGCGCGCAATCAGCCCCAGCATTTT.

CDR3 nucleotides: TGTGCCAGCAGTTTACCCCCCCACGACAGGGTCCAAGAGACCCAGTACTTC. Its translation: CASSLPPHDRVQETQYF. This chain links TRBV28 with TRBJ2-5; 7 bases line up with TRBD1. The CDR3 is 17 amino acids. Unmatched junction bases numbered 10, after V lost 2 bases and J lost 1 base. CDR1 and CDR2 from the germline V gene are MDHEN and SYDVKM.

This CDR3 reads CASRPGGRDTGELFF. The DNA of the CDR3 is TGTGCCAGCAGGCCGGGGGGCCGGGACACCGGGGAGCTGTTTTTT. This sequence joins TRBV11-3 and TRBJ2-2; maybe TRBD2 (7 bases). Looked up from germline, CDR1 is SGHNT and CDR2 is YENEEA. Trimming removed 6 bases from V and 3 bases from J, with 14 bases in between. There are 15 residues in the CDR3.

The CDR3 protein is CASSEFGQGSSPLHF. The CDR3 coding sequence is TGTGCCAGCAGTGAATTTGGACAGGGGTCTTCACCCCTCCACTTT. The chain employs TRBV25-1 and TRBJ1-6, with 9 bases lining up with TRBD1. Germline V CDR1 and CDR2: MGHDK, SYGVNS. The CDR3 is 15 amino acids. Trimming took 1 base from V and 9 from J; bases not matched to a gene: 4.

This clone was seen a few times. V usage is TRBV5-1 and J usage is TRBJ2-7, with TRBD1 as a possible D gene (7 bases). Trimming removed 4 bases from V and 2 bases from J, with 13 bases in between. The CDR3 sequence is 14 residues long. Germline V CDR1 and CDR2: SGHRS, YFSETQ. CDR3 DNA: TGCGCCAGCAGCAGACAGGGAGGAACCTACGAGCAGTACTTC. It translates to CASSRQGGTYEQYF.

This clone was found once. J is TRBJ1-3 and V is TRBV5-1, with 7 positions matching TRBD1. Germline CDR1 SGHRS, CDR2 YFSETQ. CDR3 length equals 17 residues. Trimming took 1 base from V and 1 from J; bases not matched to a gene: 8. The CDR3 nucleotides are TGCGCCAGCAGCTTGTCTTCGACAGGGAGGTCTGGAAACACCATATATTTT. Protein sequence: CASSLSSTGRSGNTIYF.

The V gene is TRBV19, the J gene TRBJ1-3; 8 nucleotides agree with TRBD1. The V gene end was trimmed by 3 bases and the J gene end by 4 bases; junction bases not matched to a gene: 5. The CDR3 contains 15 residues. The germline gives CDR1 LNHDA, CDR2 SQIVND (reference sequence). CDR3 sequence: CASSIQGAGGNTIYF. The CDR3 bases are TGTGCCAGTAGTATCCAGGGGGCGGGCGGAAACACCATATATTTT.

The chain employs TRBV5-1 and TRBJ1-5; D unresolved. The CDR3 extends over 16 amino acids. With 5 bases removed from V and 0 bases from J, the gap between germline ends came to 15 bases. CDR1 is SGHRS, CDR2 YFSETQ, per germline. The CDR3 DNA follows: TGCGCCAGCAGTCTTGGGGAGGGTAATAGCAATCAGCCCCAGCATTTT. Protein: CASSLGEGNSNQPQHF.

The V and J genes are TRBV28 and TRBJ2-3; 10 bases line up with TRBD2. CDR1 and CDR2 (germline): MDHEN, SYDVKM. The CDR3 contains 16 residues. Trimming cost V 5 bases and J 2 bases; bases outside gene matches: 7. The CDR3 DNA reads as TGTGCCAGCAGTGAATACACTAGCGGGGCCACAGATACGCAGTATTTT. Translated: CASSEYTSGATDTQYF.

The CDR3 DNA reads TGTGCCAGCAGCGGGACAGGGTTCACAGATACGCAGTATTTT. Amino acids: CASSGTGFTDTQYF. The chain joins TRBV6-4 to TRBJ2-3, with TRBD1 matching 9 bases. Trimming at V came to 6 bases and at J to 2 bases, leaving 3 bases not matched to a gene. Germline-derived CDR1 and CDR2 are MRHNA and SNTAGT. This CDR3 spans 14 amino acids.

The CDR3: CASSYGQGAPSHGYTF. CDR3 DNA: TGCGCCAGCAGCTACGGACAGGGGGCCCCAAGCCATGGCTACACCTTC. The rearrangement joins TRBV5-1 to TRBJ1-2; 11 nucleotides line up with TRBD1. This CDR3 has 16 amino acids. The V and J ends lost 3 bases and 6 bases, in that order; junction bases with no gene match: 10. CDR1 and CDR2 from the germline V gene are SGHRS and YFSETQ.

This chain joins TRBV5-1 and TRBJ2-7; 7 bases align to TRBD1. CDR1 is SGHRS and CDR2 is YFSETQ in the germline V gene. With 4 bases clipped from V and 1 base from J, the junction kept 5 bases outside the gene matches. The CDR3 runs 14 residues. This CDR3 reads CASSPGTVSYEQYF. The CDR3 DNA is TGCGCCAGCAGCCCAGGGACAGTATCCTACGAGCAGTACTTC.